This T cell receptor beta chain is drawn from a study of tumor-infiltrating lymphocytes in primary liver carcinoma (dated by TCRdb to about 2017). Regarding the research as a whole: Five patients with histopathologically diagnosed primary liver carcinoma underwent surgical resection in China between late 2015 and March 2016. Hepatocellular carcinoma (four) or combined HCC and intrahepatic cholangiocarcinoma (one) was present in the five patients, who were three men and two women aged 30 to 69 years. The five patients had tumors staged T1-T3 N0M0, with maximum diameters ranging from about 4 to 10 cm. Reproducibility between technical replicate repertoires was high, with correlation coefficients above 0.95 and mean shared-clone rates about 0.9. Samples yielded roughly 3.5 to 7.13 million productive TCRbeta reads; read depth did not differ significantly between tissue types. The study combined TCRbeta repertoire sequencing, expression microarrays and whole-exome sequencing across five regions of each liver tumor, with adjacent normal tissue and blood. TCRbeta repertoire sequencing covered roughly 35 specimens from 5 patients: roughly 25 tumor regions, 5 adjacent noncancerous liver tissues and 5 peripheral blood samples.

Concerning this clonotype: No cognate antigen has been identified for it. The input lacks base qualities; no much larger clone sits a single base away.

TRIzol reagent was used to extract blood RNA from unsorted whole blood, while the DNeasy Blood & Tissue kit provided the germline DNA. Chronic HBV infection was present in the patients, and the patients were treatment-naive at sampling. Before surgery, approximately 4 milliliters of peripheral blood were collected into K2EDTA tubes. Study-level results and caveats: With just four or five patients in the study, the authors point out that the findings should be validated in a larger study. Since the samples were bulk and unsorted, there was no way to compare CD4+ and CD8+ T cell repertoires. Pairs of tumor regions showed greater repertoire overlap (mean around 35%) than tumor-adjacent pairs (about 17%) or tumor-blood pairs (roughly 14%), which is consistent with antigen-driven expansion. Compared with blood, tumors had a significantly larger share of the repertoire taken up by the top 250 clones (p = 0.039). Only the TCR beta chain was sequenced, so true repertoire diversity is likely underestimated because unpaired alpha chains were not captured.

Using a constant-region primer and ProtoScript II reverse transcriptase, TCRbeta-specific cDNA was reverse-transcribed from around 520 ng total RNA. The TCRbeta libraries were prepared through three rounds of nested multiplex PCR following a slightly modified ARM-PCR procedure. Multiplex TRBV1-TRBV30 forward primers and a Cbeta reverse primer were used in the first two PCR rounds, each of which was run for roughly 10 cycles. A final 25-cycle PCR with Deep VentR polymerase added sample barcodes and Illumina adapters. Before sequencing, amplicons of 200-500 bp were purified from gel using a QIAquick gel extraction kit. The TCRbeta amplicons were sequenced with 250-bp paired-end reads on an Illumina HiSeq 2500. The study's processing was this. Reads were quality-trimmed with Trimmomatic v0.33, and paired reads were merged with FLASH v1.2.11 to recover full CDR3 sequences. V, D and J germline segments were assigned to the rearranged TCRbeta sequences using MiGEC v1.2.1b. Clonotype statistics and Shannon-Wiener diversity indices were calculated with VDJtools v1.0.0. Except for diversity analysis, only the 250 most abundant clonotypes of each sample were used in subsequent analyses to reduce sampling bias. The public reads were reanalyzed by TCRdb: fastp trimming at Q25, MiXCR alignment, in-frame beta chains only. Every distinct CDR3 protein forms one entry, paired with its most common genes and DNA. TCRdb, not the authors, supplied the V and J calls. This sample gives 250,000 to 400,000 distinct CDR3 sequences in total; 65% of them show up just once. The ten biggest clones cover more than 8.5% of the sample.

V sheds 7 bases and J sheds 9 bases, leaving 18 bases between their ends. For CDR1 and CDR2, the germline V gene lists SQVTM and ANQGSEA. The CDR3 measures 12 amino acids from cysteine to phenylalanine. CDR3 DNA only is kept here, 36 bases in frame from base 1. This TCR was recovered from a middle-aged man with primary liver carcinoma and hepatitis B virus infection. Sequencing was performed on peripheral blood. Recombination connected TRBV29-1 to TRBJ1-2, and perhaps TRBD1 as D gene, on 6 matching bases. The nucleotide sequence is given as TGCAGCGCAGGACAGCGCAATTATTGCTACACCTTC. Its protein reads: CSAGQRNYCYTF. Supplemented by the reference TRBV29-1 and TRBJ1-2 proteins around the CDR3, the complete variable domain is SAVISQKPSRDICQRGTSLTIQCQVDSQVTMMFWYRQQPGQSLTLIATANQGSEATYESGFVIDKFPISRPNLTFSTLTVSNMSPEDSSIYLCSAGQRNYCYTFGSGTRLTVV.